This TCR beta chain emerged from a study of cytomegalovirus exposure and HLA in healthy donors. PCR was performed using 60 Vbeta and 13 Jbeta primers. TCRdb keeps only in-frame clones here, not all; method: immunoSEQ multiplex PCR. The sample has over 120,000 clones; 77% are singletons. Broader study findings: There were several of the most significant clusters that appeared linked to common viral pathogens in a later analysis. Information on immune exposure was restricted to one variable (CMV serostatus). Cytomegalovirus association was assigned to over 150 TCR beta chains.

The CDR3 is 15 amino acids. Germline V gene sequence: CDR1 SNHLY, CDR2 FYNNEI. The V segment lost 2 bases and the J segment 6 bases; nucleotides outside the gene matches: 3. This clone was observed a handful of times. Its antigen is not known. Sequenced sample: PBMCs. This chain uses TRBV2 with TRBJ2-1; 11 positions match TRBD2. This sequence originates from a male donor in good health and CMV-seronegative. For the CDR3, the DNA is TGTGCCAGCAGTGAAATTAGCGGGAGGGCCAATGAGCAGTTCTTC. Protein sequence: CASSEISGRANEQFF.